This entry lists 6 T cell receptor beta chains sequenced from one sample in a study of OX40 agonist ivuxolimab in advanced cancers. Assay used: immunoSEQ multiplex PCR; TCRdb lists only in-frame clones, some missing. The data hold 65,000 to 85,000 clones, with roughly 87% observed a single time. The sample consisted of CD4+ or CD8+ T cells sorted from blood, taken in a trial of the OX40 agonist ivuxolimab. The receptors shown here come from an adult with an advanced solid tumor such as melanoma, head and neck, liver or kidney cancer.

The chain combines TRBV7-9 with TRBJ2-7, with D perhaps matching TRBD2 (7 bases). Trimming took off 5 bases at V and 2 bases at J, with 13 bases between the two ends. The germline V gene encodes CDR1 SEHNR and CDR2 FQNEAQ (reference sequence). The CDR3 spans 14 residues. CDR3 in amino acids: CASSQRGGAYEQYF. CDR3 coding DNA: TGTGCCAGCAGCCAAAGGGGGGGAGCCTACGAGCAGTACTTC.

This sequence joins TRBV6-6 and TRBJ2-7, with no clear D. Germline CDR1 MNHNY, CDR2 SVGAGI (reference sequence). The V end lost 8 bases, the J end lost 4 bases, and 9 bases lay between the germline ends. This CDR3 comprises 11 residues. The CDR3, as DNA: TGTGCCAGCGGGCCTAGATACGAGCAGTACTTC. Translating it yields CASGPRYEQYF.

This clone appeared a single time. This chain links TRBV19 with TRBJ1-6; 10 bases agree with TRBD1. V was clipped by 5 bases and J by 9 bases; unmatched bases: 7. Germline V CDR1 and CDR2: LNHDA, SQIVND (reference sequence). The CDR3 sequence is 15 residues long. The CDR3 region is CASSARTGGSSPLHF. The CDR3 DNA reads as TGTGCCAGTAGTGCCAGGACAGGGGGAAGTTCACCCCTCCACTTT.

The rearrangement uses TRBV5-4 and TRBJ1-6, with no clear D. The CDR3 runs 16 residues. Between the trimmed V and J ends, which lost 0 bases and 0 bases, there was a span of 7 bases. Germline V lookup: CDR1 SGHNT, CDR2 YYREEE (reference sequence). The CDR3 coding sequence is TGTGCCAGCAGCTTGGATAGAGGCTCCTATAATTCACCCCTCCACTTT. This encodes CASSLDRGSYNSPLHF.

This chain joins TRBV28 and TRBJ1-3; D is possibly TRBD1 (5 bases). Germline V CDR1 and CDR2: MDHEN, SYDVKM. The V and J ends lost 2 bases and 8 bases respectively, with 7 bases between them. The CDR3 is 12 residues long. The CDR3 bases are TGTGCCAGCAGTTTAACAGGACACACCATATATTTT. Translating it yields CASSLTGHTIYF.

The chain recombines TRBV29-1 with TRBJ1-2; tentative D call: TRBD1 (5 bases). CDR3 size: 14 residues. In germline, CDR1 is SQVTM, CDR2 ANQGSEA. V shed 0 bases and J shed 5 bases, with 13 bases lying between them. As DNA, the CDR3 is TGCAGCGTTGAAGAGGGTGCAGGGAGGTATGGCTACACCTTC. Residues: CSVEEGAGRYGYTF.